This TCR beta chain is from a study of molecular identifiers for immune sequencing clone quantification. Naive CD8 T cells were sorted, and the gate applied was CD8+CD4-CCR7+CD45RA+. As previously described, bulk TCR libraries were made using listed TCR primers. TCRdb reprocessed the PCR reads with MiXCR, giving one entry per CDR3 protein. The sample consists of approximately 500,000 distinct CDR3 sequences, around 21% of them appearing once. This clonotype was seen repeatedly, ten times or more. The antigen is undetermined. The CDR3 covers 15 residues. V lost 5 bases and J 6 bases, leaving 18 bases between the germline ends. CDR1 is SGHVS, CDR2 FNYEAQ, per germline. Regarding the study as a whole: In CMV-specific effectors, clones above 20 copies held over 97% of molecules; naive, under 1%. Spiked-in Jurkat TCR RNA corresponding to one cell was reported as detectable against more than 950,000 naive cells.

This TCR derives from a human donor in good health. Some libraries in this study had Jurkat cell RNA spiked in. Sequencing used naive CD8+ T cells from blood, with Jurkat cell RNA spiked in. The sample's subset: FACS-sorted CD8+CD4-CCR7+CD45RA+ naive T cells. V and J are TRBV7-6 and TRBJ2-3, with D possibly being TRBD2 (5 bases). The CDR3 reads CASSPTLDLADTQYF. The CDR3 region has the DNA TGTGCCAGCAGCCCGACCCTCGATCTAGCTGATACGCAGTATTTT. The full variable domain, rest sourced from reference TRBV7-6 and TRBJ2-3, is GAGVSQSPRYKVTKRGQDVALRCDPISGHVSLYWYRQALGQGPEFLTYFNYEAQQDKSGLPNDRFSAERPEGSISTLTIQRTEQRDSAMYRCASSPTLDLADTQYFGPGTRLTVL.